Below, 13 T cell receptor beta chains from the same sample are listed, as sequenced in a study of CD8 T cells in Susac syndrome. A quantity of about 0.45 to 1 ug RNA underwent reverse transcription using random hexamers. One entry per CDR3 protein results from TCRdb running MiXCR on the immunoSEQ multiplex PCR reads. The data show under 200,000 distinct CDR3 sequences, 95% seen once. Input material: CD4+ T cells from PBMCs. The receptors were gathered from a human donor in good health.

The CDR3 DNA reads TGCGCCAGCAGCAAGGACAGGGTAGGTCCGCAAGAGACCCAGTACTTC. It is translated as CASSKDRVGPQETQYF. This chain connects TRBV5-1 to TRBJ2-5; TRBD1 agrees at 8 bases. CDR3 length: 16 residues. CDR1 is SGHRS, CDR2 YFSETQ, per germline. V trimming: 4 bases; J trimming: 2 bases; junction bases outside the gene matches: 10.

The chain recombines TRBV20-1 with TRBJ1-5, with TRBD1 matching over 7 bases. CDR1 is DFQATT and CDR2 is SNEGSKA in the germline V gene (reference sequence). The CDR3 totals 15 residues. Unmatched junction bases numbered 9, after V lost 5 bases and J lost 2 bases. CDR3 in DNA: TGCAGTGCTGACCGAGGGGGCGGTCGCAATCAGCCCCAGCATTTT. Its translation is CSADRGGGRNQPQHF.

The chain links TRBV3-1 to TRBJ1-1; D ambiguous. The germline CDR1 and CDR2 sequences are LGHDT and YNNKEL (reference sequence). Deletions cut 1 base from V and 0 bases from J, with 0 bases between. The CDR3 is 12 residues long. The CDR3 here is CASSQVNTEAFF. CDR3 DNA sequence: TGTGCCAGCAGCCAAGTGAACACTGAAGCTTTCTTT.

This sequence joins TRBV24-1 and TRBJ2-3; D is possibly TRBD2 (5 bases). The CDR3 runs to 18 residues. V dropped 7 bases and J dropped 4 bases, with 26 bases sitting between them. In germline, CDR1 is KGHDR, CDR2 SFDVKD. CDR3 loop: CATSPGSQDQEKADTQYF. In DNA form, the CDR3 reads TGTGCCACCAGCCCGGGGAGCCAAGATCAAGAAAAAGCAGATACGCAGTATTTT.

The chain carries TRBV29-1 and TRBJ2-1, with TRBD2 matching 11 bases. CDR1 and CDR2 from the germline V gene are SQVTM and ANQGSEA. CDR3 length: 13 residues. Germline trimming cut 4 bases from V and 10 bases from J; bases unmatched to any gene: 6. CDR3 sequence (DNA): TGCAGCGTTGTGACTAGCGGGGCGGGAGAGCAGTTCTTC. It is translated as CSVVTSGAGEQFF.

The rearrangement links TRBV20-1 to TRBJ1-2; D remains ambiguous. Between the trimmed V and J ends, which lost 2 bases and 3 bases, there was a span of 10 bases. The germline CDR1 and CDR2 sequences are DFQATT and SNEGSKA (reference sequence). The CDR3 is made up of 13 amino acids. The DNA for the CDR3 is TGCAGTGCTAGAACGGGGTTAGACTATGGCTACACCTTC. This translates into CSARTGLDYGYTF.

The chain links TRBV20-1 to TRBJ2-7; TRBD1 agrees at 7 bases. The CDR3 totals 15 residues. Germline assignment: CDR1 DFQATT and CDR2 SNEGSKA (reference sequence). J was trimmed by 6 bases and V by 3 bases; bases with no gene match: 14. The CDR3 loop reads CSARGLGGHLPEQYF. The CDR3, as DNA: TGCAGTGCTAGGGGGTTAGGGGGCCACCTCCCCGAGCAGTACTTC.

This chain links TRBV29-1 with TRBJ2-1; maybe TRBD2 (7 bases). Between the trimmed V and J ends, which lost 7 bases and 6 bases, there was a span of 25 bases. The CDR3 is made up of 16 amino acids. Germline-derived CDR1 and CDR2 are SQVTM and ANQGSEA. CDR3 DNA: TGCAGCGCTGCGGGGGCTATCACCCCATTCTCCAATGAGCAGTTCTTC. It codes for CSAAGAITPFSNEQFF.

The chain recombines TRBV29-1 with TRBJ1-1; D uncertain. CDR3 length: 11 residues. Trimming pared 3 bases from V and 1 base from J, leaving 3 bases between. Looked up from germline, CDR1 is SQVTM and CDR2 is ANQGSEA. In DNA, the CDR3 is TGCAGCGTTGATCCGAACACTGAAGCTTTCTTT. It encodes CSVDPNTEAFF. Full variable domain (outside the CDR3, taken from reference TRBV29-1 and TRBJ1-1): SAVISQKPSRDICQRGTSLTIQCQVDSQVTMMFWYRQQPGQSLTLIATANQGSEATYESGFVIDKFPISRPNLTFSTLTVSNMSPEDSSIYLCSVDPNTEAFFGQGTRLTVV.

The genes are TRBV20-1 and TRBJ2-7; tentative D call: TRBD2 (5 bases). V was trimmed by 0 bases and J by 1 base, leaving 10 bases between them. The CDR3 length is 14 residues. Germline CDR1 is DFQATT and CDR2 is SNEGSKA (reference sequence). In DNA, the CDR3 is TGCAGTGCTAGAGAAGCTGGCGGGTCCTACGAGCAGTACGTC. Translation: CSAREAGGSYEQYV.

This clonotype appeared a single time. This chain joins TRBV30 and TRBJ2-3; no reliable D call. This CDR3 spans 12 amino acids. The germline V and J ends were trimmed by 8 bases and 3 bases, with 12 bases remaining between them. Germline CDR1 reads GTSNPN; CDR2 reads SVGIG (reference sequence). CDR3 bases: TGTGCCGGTCGGGTTAGGACAGATACGCAGTATTTT. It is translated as CAGRVRTDTQYF.

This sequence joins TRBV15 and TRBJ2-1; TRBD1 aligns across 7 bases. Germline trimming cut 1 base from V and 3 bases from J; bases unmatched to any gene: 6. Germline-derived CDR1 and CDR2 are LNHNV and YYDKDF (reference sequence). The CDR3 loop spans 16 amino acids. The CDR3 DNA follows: TGTGCCACCAGCAGAGCTGGGACAGCGGTCTACAATGAGCAGTTCTTC. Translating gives CATSRAGTAVYNEQFF.

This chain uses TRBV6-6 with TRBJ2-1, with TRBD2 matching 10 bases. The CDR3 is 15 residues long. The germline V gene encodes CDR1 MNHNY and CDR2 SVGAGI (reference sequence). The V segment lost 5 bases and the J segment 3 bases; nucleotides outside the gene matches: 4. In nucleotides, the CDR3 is TGTGCCAGCAGTCTACTAGCGGGAAACTACAATGAGCAGTTCTTC. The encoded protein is CASSLLAGNYNEQFF.